These 5 T cell receptor beta chains were sequenced from one sample in a study of blood T cell repertoires in COVID-19. The method was immunoSEQ multiplex PCR; TCRdb's version includes in-frame clones alone and lacks a portion of them. The top ten hold 3.6% of the sample, which has a few hundred thousand clones, roughly 85% seen once. The sample consisted of peripheral blood. The receptors come from an elderly woman with acute or convalescent COVID-19.

The chain couples TRBV25-1 to TRBJ1-2, with unresolved D. V lost 3 bases and J lost 4, with 18 bases in between. Germline-derived CDR1 and CDR2 are MGHDK and SYGVNS. The CDR3 is 16 residues long. As DNA, the CDR3 is TGTGCCAGCAGTGACTCGGGATTTCCCTCCACCTATGGCTACACCTTC. Translation gives CASSDSGFPSTYGYTF.

CDR3 bases: TGCGCCAGCAGCTTGGTCGGTCAGGGGAACACCGGGGAGCTGTTTTTT. Translated, it gives CASSLVGQGNTGELFF. The chain couples TRBV5-1 to TRBJ2-2; tentative D call: TRBD1 (5 bases). Trimming removed 0 bases at V and 1 base at J, with 10 bases between. Germline loops: CDR1 SGHRS, CDR2 YFSETQ. CDR3 size: 16 residues.

In this sample, this clone turned up once. This sequence joins TRBV19 and TRBJ1-1, with D unresolved. V was shortened by 4 bases and J by 4 bases, with 10 bases between the two germline ends. This CDR3 comprises 13 residues. The germline V gene encodes CDR1 LNHDA and CDR2 SQIVND (reference sequence). CDR3 amino acids: CASSTLPRTEAFF. The DNA for the CDR3 is TGTGCCAGTAGTACTCTACCTCGCACTGAAGCTTTCTTT.

This clone was counted between two and nine times. The J gene is TRBJ1-3, the V gene TRBV10-3; D gene ambiguous. The germline gives CDR1 ENHRY, CDR2 SYGVKD. Trimming pared 2 bases from V and 7 bases from J, leaving 12 bases between. The CDR3 runs 14 residues. Written as DNA, the CDR3 is TGTGCCATCAGTGAGAACAGTGGCTACAACACCATATATTTT. Protein product: CAISENSGYNTIYF.

The chain links TRBV28 to TRBJ1-1; D gene ambiguous. Germline CDR1 and CDR2: MDHEN and SYDVKM. The CDR3 is made up of 15 amino acids. Trimming removed 2 bases from V and 4 bases from J, with 14 bases in between. Here the CDR3 reads CASSLHNLSGTEAFF. CDR3 DNA: TGTGCCAGCAGTTTACATAACCTTAGCGGCACTGAAGCTTTCTTT.